This T cell receptor (beta chain) came from a study of T-cell memory formation after mild COVID-19. Whole-study context: The study found TCR clusters largely donor specific.

This clonotype was observed a handful of times. The target antigen is unknown. TCR alpha and TCR beta cDNA libraries carrying sample barcodes and UMIs came from 5'RACE with constant-segment primers. One entry per CDR3 protein, called by TCRdb with MiXCR from the 5' RACE reads. The sample lists roughly 190,000 distinct CDR3 sequences, about a sixth occurring once. Overall study findings and caveats: Mainly in CM and EM were contracting CD4+ clones; CD8+ were in EMRA. The study found balanced CD4/CD8 in clones contracting day 15 to 85 and a CD4+ lean in later expanders.

CDR3 length: 13 residues. Germline CDR1 MNHEY, CDR2 SVGAGI. Trimming pared 0 bases from V and 8 bases from J, leaving 11 bases between. The gene calls are TRBV6-5 and TRBJ2-7; TRBD1 might be the D (5 bases). The sample consisted of PBMCs or a T cell subset sorted from them (not recorded which). The source is an adult woman who had mild COVID-19 (a few samples of this study predate the infection). Cell type and time point are not known. CDR3 protein: CASSYSRTLKQYF. DNA for the CDR3: TGTGCCAGCAGTTACTCGAGGACACTGAAGCAGTACTTC.